The rows below give T cell receptor beta chains drawn from one sample of a study of blood T cells in healthy people across ages. A single record per CDR3 protein comes from TCRdb applying MiXCR to the 5' RACE reads. Of 1,300,000 or so distinct CDR3 sequences in the sample, around 59% were seen once. The sequenced sample was blood. Receptors originate from a man younger than 35 in good health. Both conserved end residues are part of each CDR3. A D gene is named only where the DNA matches it firmly. The size field is filled for only some rows; it gives once, few, many or a size class.

d_gene	v_gene	j_gene	abundance	CDR3aa	CDR3nt
NA	TRBV4-1	TRBJ2-7	NA	CASSQITGGEQYF	TGCGCCAGCAGCCAAATAACCGGGGGTGAGCAGTACTTC
NA	TRBV6-6	TRBJ2-1	NA	CASSYGGLMVNEQFF	TGTGCCAGCAGTTACGGGGGCTTGATGGTTAATGAGCAGTTCTTC
TRBD1	TRBV4-3	TRBJ2-2	once	CASSPQGQANTGELFF	TGCGCCAGCAGCCCCCAAGGACAGGCGAACACCGGGGAGCTGTTTTTT
NA	TRBV29-1	TRBJ2-3	few	CSVGRDKNTQYF	TGCAGCGTCGGACGGGACAAAAATACGCAGTATTTT
NA	TRBV20-1	TRBJ2-1	few	CSARVVSSEQFF	TGCAGTGCTAGAGTTGTATCCAGTGAGCAGTTCTTC
NA	TRBV7-9	TRBJ2-3	NA	CASRPENQADTQYF	TGTGCCAGTAGGCCGGAAAACCAGGCAGATACGCAGTATTTT
NA	TRBV21-1	TRBJ2-7	NA	CASSKEITSAKGNEQYF	TGTGCCAGCAGCAAGGAGATAACTAGCGCAAAAGGTAACGAGCAGTACTTC
NA	TRBV29-1	TRBJ2-5	few	CSAAKRLSGEEQYF	TGCAGCGCCGCTAAGAGACTGTCCGGAGAGGAGCAGTACTTC
TRBD1	TRBV4-1	TRBJ2-4	few	CASSQDRLQGGHIQYF	TGCGCCAGCAGCCAAGATCGGCTACAGGGGGGACACATTCAGTACTTC
NA	TRBV6-2/TRBV6-3	TRBJ2-7	few	CASSYLTSLGSYEQYF	TGTGCCAGCAGTTACCTAACCTCGTTGGGGTCCTACGAGCAGTACTTC
NA	TRBV7-9	TRBJ2-5	few	CASSPWGTQYF	TGTGCCAGCAGCCCCTGGGGGACCCAGTACTTC
TRBD1	TRBV6-6	TRBJ1-4	NA	CASRDTRGKLFF	TGTGCCAGCAGGGATACCAGGGGGAAACTGTTTTTT
NA	TRBV12-3/TRBV12-4	TRBJ1-4	few	CASLGARRNDERNEKLFF	TGTGCCTCATTGGGGGCCAGGCGGAACGATGAACGCAATGAAAAACTGTTTTTT
NA	TRBV20-1	TRBJ2-4	few	CSAQRAIQYF	TGCAGTGCTCAAAGGGCGATTCAGTACTTC
NA	TRBV28	TRBJ2-1	NA	CASSFPLRGFGYNEQFF	TGTGCCAGCAGTTTTCCTCTCCGGGGGTTCGGCTACAATGAGCAGTTCTTC
NA	TRBV4-1	TRBJ2-5	NA	CASSQVNGETQYF	TGCGCCAGCAGCCAAGTAAACGGGGAGACCCAGTACTTC
NA	TRBV10-3	TRBJ2-3	NA	CAISNGLVGTDTQYF	TGTGCCATCAGCAACGGACTGGTCGGCACAGATACGCAGTATTTT
TRBD2	TRBV2	TRBJ2-3	NA	CASSEALAGGGDTQYF	TGTGCCAGCAGTGAAGCGCTAGCGGGAGGAGGGGATACGCAGTATTTT
NA	TRBV9	TRBJ2-6	NA	CASSPNAAVSPGANVLTF	TGTGCCAGCAGCCCCAACGCGGCGGTCAGCCCTGGGGCCAACGTCCTGACTTTC
TRBD1	TRBV29-1	TRBJ1-2	NA	CSVGTVRYGYTF	TGCAGCGTGGGGACAGTTCGCTATGGCTACACCTTC
TRBD1	TRBV29-1	TRBJ2-7	few	CSVADRGVYEQYF	TGCAGCGTAGCGGACAGGGGAGTCTACGAGCAGTACTTC
NA	TRBV20-1	TRBJ1-2	NA	CSAKTGGSYGYTF	TGCAGTGCTAAGACAGGAGGGAGCTATGGCTACACCTTC
NA	TRBV5-1	TRBJ1-5	NA	CASTVGDPGAAQHF	TGCGCCAGCACCGTTGGGGACCCCGGTGCGGCCCAGCATTTT
NA	TRBV7-6	TRBJ1-2	NA	CASSLPGTYGYTF	TGTGCCAGCAGCTTGCCAGGGACCTACGGCTACACCTTC
TRBD2	TRBV29-1	TRBJ2-7	NA	CSVVSASGSIYEQYF	TGCAGCGTTGTAAGTGCTAGCGGGAGTATCTACGAGCAGTACTTC
NA	TRBV27	TRBJ2-1	NA	CASFSGATHNEQFF	TGTGCCAGCTTTTCGGGAGCGACGCACAATGAGCAGTTCTTC
NA	TRBV12-3/TRBV12-4	TRBJ2-7	NA	CASSFGPDRLDSYEQYF	TGTGCCAGCAGTTTCGGCCCCGACAGACTCGACTCCTACGAGCAGTACTTC
NA	TRBV12-3/TRBV12-4	TRBJ2-3	NA	CASNPQGSPDTQYF	TGTGCCAGCAACCCCCAGGGGAGTCCAGATACGCAGTATTTT
TRBD1	TRBV7-6	TRBJ2-7	NA	CASSSIPGQGDSPLWYEQYF	TGTGCCAGCAGCTCCATCCCGGGACAGGGGGACTCTCCTCTATGGTACGAGCAGTACTTC
TRBD1	TRBV29-1	TRBJ2-6	NA	CSATSGTGFSGANVLTF	TGCAGCGCTACCTCCGGGACAGGGTTCTCTGGGGCCAACGTCCTGACTTTC
NA	TRBV20-1	TRBJ2-7	NA	CSALGVEQYF	TGCAGTGCACTAGGGGTTGAGCAGTACTTC
NA	TRBV27	TRBJ1-4	NA	CASSSRVALNEKLFF	TGTGCCAGCAGTAGCCGCGTGGCCCTTAATGAAAAACTGTTTTTT
NA	TRBV11-1	TRBJ2-3	NA	CASSLNRRHTDTQYF	TGTGCCAGCAGCTTAAACAGGCGCCACACAGATACGCAGTATTTT
NA	TRBV29-1	TRBJ2-7	NA	CSVEEPGRSSYEQYF	TGCAGCGTTGAGGAGCCGGGACGAAGCTCCTACGAGCAGTACTTC
NA	TRBV4-2	TRBJ2-4	NA	CASSQDVRPKNIQYF	TGTGCCAGCAGCCAAGATGTGCGTCCCAAAAACATTCAGTACTTC
NA	TRBV6-2/TRBV6-3	TRBJ1-6	NA	CASTGHFNSPLHF	TGTGCCAGCACGGGACATTTTAATTCACCCCTCCACTTT
NA	TRBV20-1	TRBJ1-1	once	CSASDQGSGTEAFF	TGCAGTGCAAGCGACCAGGGTAGCGGCACTGAAGCTTTCTTT
TRBD1	TRBV12-3/TRBV12-4	TRBJ2-3	NA	CASRVTGGSQYF	TGTGCCAGCAGGGTGACAGGGGGATCGCAGTATTTT
NA	TRBV6-6	TRBJ2-3	NA	CASNSPVKSARVLDTQYF	TGTGCCAGCAACAGCCCCGTTAAGTCTGCTCGGGTCCTTGATACGCAGTATTTT
TRBD2	TRBV5-4	TRBJ2-3	NA	CASSWTSGNAYTDTQYF	TGTGCCAGCAGCTGGACTAGCGGGAACGCGTACACAGATACGCAGTATTTT
NA	TRBV6-5	TRBJ2-5	few	CASSYVPLWFGPQYF	TGTGCCAGCAGTTATGTTCCGTTATGGTTCGGGCCCCAGTACTTC
TRBD2	TRBV29-1	TRBJ2-2	NA	CSVVASGGRAGELFF	TGCAGCGTTGTCGCTAGCGGGGGGCGAGCCGGGGAGCTGTTTTTT
TRBD1	TRBV12-3/TRBV12-4	TRBJ2-1	NA	CASRPRDRGVRTRPLLFYNEQFF	TGTGCCAGCAGGCCCCGGGACAGGGGGGTGAGGACTAGGCCGCTTCTATTCTACAATGAGCAGTTCTTC
NA	TRBV2	TRBJ2-3	once	CASSEALATSTDTQYF	TGTGCCAGCAGTGAAGCGCTAGCGACTAGCACAGATACGCAGTATTTT
NA	TRBV27	TRBJ2-7	few	CASLPGTQSSYEQYF	TGTGCCAGCCTCCCCGGGACACAGAGCTCCTACGAGCAGTACTTC